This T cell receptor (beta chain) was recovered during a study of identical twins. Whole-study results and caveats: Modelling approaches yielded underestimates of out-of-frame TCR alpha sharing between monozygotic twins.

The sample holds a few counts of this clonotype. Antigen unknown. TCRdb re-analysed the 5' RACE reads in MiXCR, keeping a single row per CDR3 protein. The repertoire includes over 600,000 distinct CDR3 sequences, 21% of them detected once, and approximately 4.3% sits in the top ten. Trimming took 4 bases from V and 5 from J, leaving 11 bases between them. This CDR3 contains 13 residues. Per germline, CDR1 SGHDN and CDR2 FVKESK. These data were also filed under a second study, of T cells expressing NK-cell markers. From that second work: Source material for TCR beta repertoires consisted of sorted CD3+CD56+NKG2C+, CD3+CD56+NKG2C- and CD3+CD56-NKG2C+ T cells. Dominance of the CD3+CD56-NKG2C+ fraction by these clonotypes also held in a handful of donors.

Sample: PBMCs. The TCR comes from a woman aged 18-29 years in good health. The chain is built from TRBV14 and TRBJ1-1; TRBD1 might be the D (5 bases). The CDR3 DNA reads TGTGCCAGCAGCCGAACTAAGGGGACTGAAGCTTTCTTT. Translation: CASSRTKGTEAFF.